The clone carrying this T cell receptor (beta chain) is medium-sized in the sample. The antigen is undetermined. Every patient was node-negative on CT and PET/CT and lacked prior chemotherapy, radiotherapy or other malignancies. Investigators drew six milliliters of peripheral blood at each of two time points. The data derive from a study of prognosis after radiotherapy for stage I lung cancer. General study findings and limits: The authors did not determine whether the expanded TCR clones were tumor-specific. Unique TCR clones declined after stereotactic body radiation therapy, from a median around 10,000 to 6,900.

The genomic DNA TCR beta CDR3 region underwent two rounds of multiplex PCR. Round-one PCR had primers specific to each TRBV and TRBJ gene. TCRdb fed the multiplex PCR reads into MiXCR, producing one record per CDR3 protein. The top ten clones hold 25% to 35% of a sample with tens of thousands of distinct CDR3 sequences, about 41% of them seen once. The sample consisted of PBMCs, taken before or after stereotactic body radiation therapy (not recorded which). The sequence was obtained from a donor of 50 years or more with non-small cell lung cancer.

DNA of the CDR3: TGTGCCAGCAGACCAACTAGCGGATCCTACAATGAGCAGTTCTTC. It is translated as CASRPTSGSYNEQFF. The chain employs TRBV6-1 and TRBJ2-1; 8 bases align to TRBD2. This CDR3 has 15 residues. V shed 6 bases, J shed 1 base, and the junction held 5 bases outside the gene matches. Per germline, CDR1 MNHNS and CDR2 SASEGT.